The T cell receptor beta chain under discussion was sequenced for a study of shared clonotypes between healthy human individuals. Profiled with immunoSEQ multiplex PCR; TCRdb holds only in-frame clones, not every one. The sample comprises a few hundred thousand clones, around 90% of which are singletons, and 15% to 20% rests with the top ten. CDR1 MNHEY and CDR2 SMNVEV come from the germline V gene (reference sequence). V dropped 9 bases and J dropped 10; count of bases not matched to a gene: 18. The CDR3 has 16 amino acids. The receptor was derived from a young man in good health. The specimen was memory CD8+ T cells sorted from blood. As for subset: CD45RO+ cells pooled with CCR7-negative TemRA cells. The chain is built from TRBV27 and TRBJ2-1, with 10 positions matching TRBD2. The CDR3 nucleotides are TGTGCCAGTGCCCCCCATCAGGGACTAGCGTTCTCAGAGCAGTTCTTC. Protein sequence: CASAPHQGLAFSEQFF.